Listed below are T cell receptor beta chains from one sample, sequenced in a study of T-cell reconstitution after alpha-beta-depleted transplantation in children. A single record per CDR3 protein comes from TCRdb applying MiXCR to the PCR reads. The data contain hundreds of thousands of distinct CDR3 sequences, about an eighth of them singletons. The specimen was PBMCs, mostly from graft donor cells, collected 360 days after TCRalphabeta/CD19-depleted stem cell transplant. These receptor sequences come from a male patient between 5 and 17 years old who had a stem cell transplant for acute myeloid leukemia, so the T cells may come from the graft donor. The CDR3 runs from the conserved cysteine through the conserved F or W. The order of the fields is D gene, clone size, J gene, V gene, CDR3 DNA, CDR3 protein. A D gene is named only where the DNA matches it firmly. Some rows mark clone size as missing; the rest say once, few, many or name a class of expanded clone.

D: .; size: few; J: TRBJ2-7; V: TRBV20-1; DNA: TGCAGTCCTCTGGACCCCCCCGTAGGGCAGTACTTC; CDR3: CSPLDPPVGQYF
D: .; size: many; J: TRBJ2-7; V: TRBV28; DNA: TGTGCCACCCTAGGGGTGGCTTCGAACGGCCCAGCTTGGGAGCAGTACTTC; CDR3: CATLGVASNGPAWEQYF
D: TRBD1; size: many; J: TRBJ2-7; V: TRBV28; DNA: TGTGCCAGCAGTCCCACGGGACAGTGGTCCTACGAGCAGTACTTC; CDR3: CASSPTGQWSYEQYF
D: TRBD1; size: .; J: TRBJ2-5; V: TRBV12-3/TRBV12-4; DNA: TGTGCCAGCAGTTTTCGACAGGGTAAAGAGACCCAGTACTTC; CDR3: CASSFRQGKETQYF
D: .; size: .; J: TRBJ1-5; V: TRBV12-3/TRBV12-4; DNA: TGTGCCAGCATTAGGAACAGGGTAAGCAATCAGCCCCAGCATTTT; CDR3: CASIRNRVSNQPQHF
D: .; size: few; J: TRBJ2-7; V: TRBV7-6; DNA: TGTGCCAGCAGCCCCAGGCCCGGGGACTACGAGCAGTACTTC; CDR3: CASSPRPGDYEQYF
D: TRBD2; size: few; J: TRBJ2-1; V: TRBV18; DNA: TGTGCCAGCTCACCACGGGCGGGGGACTACAATGAGCAGTTCTTC; CDR3: CASSPRAGDYNEQFF
D: .; size: .; J: TRBJ2-1; V: TRBV5-1; DNA: TGCGCCAGCAGCGGCGGGATCCTCGACGAGCAGTTCTTC; CDR3: CASSGGILDEQFF
D: TRBD1; size: few; J: TRBJ1-5; V: TRBV29-1; DNA: TGCAGCGTCTCGACAGGGGCGGGAGGCAATCAGCCCCAGCATTTT; CDR3: CSVSTGAGGNQPQHF
D: TRBD1; size: many; J: TRBJ1-1; V: TRBV7-9; DNA: TGTGCCAGCAGCTTGCAGGGGGACACTGAAGCTTTCTTT; CDR3: CASSLQGDTEAFF
D: .; size: .; J: TRBJ2-7; V: TRBV5-6; DNA: TGTGCCAGCCGTGGACAGACTACCTACGAGCAGTACTTC; CDR3: CASRGQTTYEQYF
D: TRBD1; size: .; J: TRBJ2-3; V: TRBV6-2/TRBV6-3; DNA: TGTACCAGCACCAAGGACAGGGTGGCGGATACGCAGTATTTT; CDR3: CTSTKDRVADTQYF
D: .; size: few; J: TRBJ1-2; V: TRBV20-1; DNA: TGCAGTGCTAGAGATTTCGGTGGGCAGGGAGGATATGGCTACACCTTC; CDR3: CSARDFGGQGGYGYTF
D: TRBD1; size: few; J: TRBJ1-6; V: TRBV5-1; DNA: TGCGCCAGCAGCTCCCGGACAGGGGGAGATTCACCCCTCCACTTT; CDR3: CASSSRTGGDSPLHF
D: TRBD2; size: many; J: TRBJ2-1; V: TRBV28; DNA: TGTGCCAGCAGTTTTGGAGGATTAGGACTAGCGATTGAGCAGTTCTTC; CDR3: CASSFGGLGLAIEQFF
D: TRBD2; size: few; J: TRBJ2-7; V: TRBV7-2; DNA: TGTGCCAGCAGCTTAGCTCCCACTAGCGAAGCCTACGAGCAGTACTTC; CDR3: CASSLAPTSEAYEQYF
D: TRBD2; size: .; J: TRBJ2-1; V: TRBV7-2; DNA: TGTGCCAGCAGACGGACGGGACTAGCGGGAGGGGACGAGCAGTTCTTC; CDR3: CASRRTGLAGGDEQFF
D: .; size: few; J: TRBJ2-6; V: TRBV29-1; DNA: TGCAGCGTTGAGAGGACAGCCTTCTCTGGGGCCAACGTCCTGACTTTC; CDR3: CSVERTAFSGANVLTF
D: TRBD2; size: .; J: TRBJ2-1; V: TRBV15; DNA: TGTGCCACCAGCATTGGGACTAGCGGATACAATGAGCAGTTCTTC; CDR3: CATSIGTSGYNEQFF
D: TRBD2; size: few; J: TRBJ2-2; V: TRBV5-8; DNA: TGTGCCAGCAGCTCCCCGGGACTAGCTTTTACCGGGGAGCTGTTTTTT; CDR3: CASSSPGLAFTGELFF
D: .; size: .; J: TRBJ2-1; V: TRBV7-9; DNA: TGTGCCAGCAGCTTCCCCCACCGGGACCCCCTTTACAATGAGCAGTTCTTC; CDR3: CASSFPHRDPLYNEQFF
D: .; size: .; J: TRBJ2-2; V: TRBV21-1; DNA: TGTGCCAGCAGCAACCAGCGGGAGGTCGAGGTAGCCGGGGAGCTGTTTTTT; CDR3: CASSNQREVEVAGELFF
D: TRBD2; size: few; J: TRBJ2-7; V: TRBV20-1; DNA: TGCAGTGCCTCAACAAGCGGGAGGGCCCTCTCCTACGAGCAGTACTTC; CDR3: CSASTSGRALSYEQYF
D: TRBD2; size: few; J: TRBJ2-2; V: TRBV12-3/TRBV12-4; DNA: TGTGCCAGCAGTTTAAGCGGGGGGGCTTCCGGGGAGCTGTTTTTT; CDR3: CASSLSGGASGELFF
D: .; size: .; J: TRBJ2-3; V: TRBV4-2; DNA: TGTGCCAGCAGCCAAGAGGTGGGACTTCGCACAGATACGCAGTATTTT; CDR3: CASSQEVGLRTDTQYF
D: TRBD1; size: few; J: TRBJ1-1; V: TRBV5-1; DNA: TGCGCCAGCAGCAGGAGGGACAGGGGGAACACTGAAGCTTTCTTT; CDR3: CASSRRDRGNTEAFF
D: TRBD2; size: .; J: TRBJ2-2; V: TRBV9; DNA: TGTGCCAGCAGCGGACTAGCCTACACCGGGGAGCTGTTTTTT; CDR3: CASSGLAYTGELFF
D: TRBD1; size: few; J: TRBJ1-1; V: TRBV28; DNA: TGTGCCAGCAGTTTCCTCCGGACAGGGGGGAACACTGAAGCTTTCTTT; CDR3: CASSFLRTGGNTEAFF
D: TRBD2; size: few; J: TRBJ2-7; V: TRBV5-1; DNA: TGCGCCAGCAGCCCAGTAGCGGGCGGCTACGAGCAGTACTTC; CDR3: CASSPVAGGYEQYF
D: TRBD2; size: few; J: TRBJ2-3; V: TRBV29-1; DNA: TGCAGCGTTGCTAGCGGGGGGGGGCCAGATACGCAGTATTTT; CDR3: CSVASGGGPDTQYF
D: .; size: .; J: TRBJ2-7; V: TRBV7-9; DNA: TGTGCCAGCAGCTTTGGGGCGAGGGGAGCCTACTACGAGCAGTACTTC; CDR3: CASSFGARGAYYEQYF